This TCR beta chain was recorded in a study of T cell changes during pregnancy in multiple sclerosis. The table came from immunoSEQ multiplex PCR; TCRdb's copy has only in-frame clones and leaves some out. The table lists tens of thousands of clones, 89% of them singletons. This specimen consisted of CD4+ T cells from peripheral blood mononuclear cells, obtained in the first trimester of pregnancy. This receptor was taken from a female donor with multiple sclerosis, enrolled in a pregnancy study.

The CDR3 DNA follows: TGTGCCAGCAGCCGAGGTAGACAGCCTGTTAGGGGCTACACCTTC. Translated: CASSRGRQPVRGYTF. The chain is built from TRBV6-5 and TRBJ1-2; possibly TRBD1 for D (5 bases). V was shortened by 6 bases and J by 8 bases, with 22 bases between the two germline ends. Germline CDR1 MNHEY, CDR2 SVGAGI. The CDR3 sequence is 15 residues long.